This record looks at one TCR beta chain sequence and its context. The data derive from a study of identical twins. This CDR3 spans 13 amino acids. Deletions cut 6 bases from V and 8 bases from J, with 15 bases between. Germline V CDR1 and CDR2: MNHEY, SVGEGT. TCRdb called the 5' RACE reads again in MiXCR, with one record for every CDR3 protein. The repertoire has just over 500,000 distinct CDR3 sequences, 20% to 25% of them found once; the top ten carry roughly 0.9%. This sample was shared with a second study, whose subject was T cells expressing NK-cell markers.

Sequenced material: CD4+ T cells sorted from blood. V usage is TRBV6-2 or TRBV6-3 and J usage is TRBJ2-3; D may be TRBD2 (5 bases). This sequence originates from a young woman in good health. CDR3 protein: CASSSGERFTQYF. CDR3 nucleotide sequence: TGTGCCAGCAGCTCCGGGGAGCGGTTTACGCAGTATTTT.